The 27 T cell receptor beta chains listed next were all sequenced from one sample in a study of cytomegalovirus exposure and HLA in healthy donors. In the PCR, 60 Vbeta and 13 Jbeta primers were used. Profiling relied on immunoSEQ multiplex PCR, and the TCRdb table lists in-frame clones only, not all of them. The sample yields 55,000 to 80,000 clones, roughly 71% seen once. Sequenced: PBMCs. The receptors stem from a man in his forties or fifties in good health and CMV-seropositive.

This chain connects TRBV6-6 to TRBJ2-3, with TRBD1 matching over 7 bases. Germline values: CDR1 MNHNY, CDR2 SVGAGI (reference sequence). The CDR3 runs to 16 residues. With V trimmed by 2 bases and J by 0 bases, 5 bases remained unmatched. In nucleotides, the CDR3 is TGTGCCAGCAGTTACCCCCGGGACAGAAGCACAGATACGCAGTATTTT. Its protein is CASSYPRDRSTDTQYF.

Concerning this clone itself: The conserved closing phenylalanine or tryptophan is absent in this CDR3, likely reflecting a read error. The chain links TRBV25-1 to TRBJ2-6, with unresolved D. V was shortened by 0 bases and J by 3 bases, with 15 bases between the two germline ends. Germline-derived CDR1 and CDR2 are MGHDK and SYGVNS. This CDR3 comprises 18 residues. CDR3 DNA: TGTGCCAGCAGTGAATATAATCAGGTTTGGTTTGGGGCCAACGTCCTGACTGTC. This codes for CASSEYNQVWFGANVLTV.

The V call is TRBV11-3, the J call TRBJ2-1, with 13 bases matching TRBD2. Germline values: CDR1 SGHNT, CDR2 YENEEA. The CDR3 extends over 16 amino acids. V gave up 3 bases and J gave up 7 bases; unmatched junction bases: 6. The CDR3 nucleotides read TGTGCCAGCAGCTTCCCGGGACTAGCGGGACTGAATGAGCAGTTCTTC. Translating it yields CASSFPGLAGLNEQFF. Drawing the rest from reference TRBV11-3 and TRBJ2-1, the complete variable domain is EAGVVQSPRYKIIEKKQPVAFWCNPISGHNTLYWYLQNLGQGPELLIRYENEEAVDDSQLPKDRFSAERLKGVDSTLKIQPAELGDSAVYLCASSFPGLAGLNEQFFGPGTRLTVL.

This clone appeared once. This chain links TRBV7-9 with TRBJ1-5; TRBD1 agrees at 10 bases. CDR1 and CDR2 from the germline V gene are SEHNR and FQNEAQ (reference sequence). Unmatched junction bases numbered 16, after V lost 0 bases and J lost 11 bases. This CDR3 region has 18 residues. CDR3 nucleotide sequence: TGTGCCAGCAGCTTAGCGCTCCCAGGACAGGGGGGTCCGTCGGCCCAGCATTTT. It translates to CASSLALPGQGGPSAQHF.

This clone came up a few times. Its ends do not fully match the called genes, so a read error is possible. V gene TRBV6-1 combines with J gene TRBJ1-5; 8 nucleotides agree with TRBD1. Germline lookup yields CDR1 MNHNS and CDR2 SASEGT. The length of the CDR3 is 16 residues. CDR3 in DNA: TGTGCCAGCAGTGAAGACCGGACAGGGCGCAACCAGCCCCAGCATTTT. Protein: CASSEDRTGRNQPQHF.

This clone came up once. CDR3 DNA: TGTGCCAGTAGAACGACAGGGAACCAAGAGACCCAGTACTTC. Its protein is CASRTTGNQETQYF. V is TRBV19 and J is TRBJ2-5, with 7 bases fitting TRBD1. This CDR3 spans 14 amino acids. Germline-derived CDR1 and CDR2 are LNHDA and SQIVND (reference sequence). V gave up 6 bases and J gave up 0 bases; unmatched junction bases: 4.

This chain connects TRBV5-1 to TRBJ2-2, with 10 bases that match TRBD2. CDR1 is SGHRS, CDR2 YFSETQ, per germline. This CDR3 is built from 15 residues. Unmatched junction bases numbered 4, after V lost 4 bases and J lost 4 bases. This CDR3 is CASSPRTSGTGELFF. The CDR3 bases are TGCGCCAGCAGCCCCCGGACTAGCGGCACCGGGGAGCTGTTTTTT.

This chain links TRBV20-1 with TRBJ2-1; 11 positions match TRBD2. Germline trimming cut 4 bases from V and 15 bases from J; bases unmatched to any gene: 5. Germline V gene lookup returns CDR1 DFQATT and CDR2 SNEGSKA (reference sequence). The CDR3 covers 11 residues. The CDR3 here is CSATLTSGVFF. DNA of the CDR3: TGCAGTGCTACCCTGACTAGCGGGGTGTTCTTC.

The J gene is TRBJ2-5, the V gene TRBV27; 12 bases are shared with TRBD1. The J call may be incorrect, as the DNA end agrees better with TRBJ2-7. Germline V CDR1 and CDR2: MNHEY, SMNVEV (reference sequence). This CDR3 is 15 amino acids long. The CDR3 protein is CASSPGTGGAYEQYF. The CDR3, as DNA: TGTGCCAGCAGCCCCGGGACAGGGGGCGCCTACGAGCAGTACTTC.

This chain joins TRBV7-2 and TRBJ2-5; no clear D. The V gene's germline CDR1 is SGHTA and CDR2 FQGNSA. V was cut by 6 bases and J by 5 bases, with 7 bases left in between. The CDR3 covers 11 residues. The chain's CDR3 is CASSSFETQYF. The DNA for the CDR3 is TGTGCCAGCAGTTCGTTCGAGACCCAGTACTTC. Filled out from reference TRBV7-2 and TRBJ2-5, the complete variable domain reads GAGVSQSPSNKVTEKGKDVELRCDPISGHTALYWYRQSLGQGLEFLIYFQGNSAPDKSGLPSDRFSAERTGGSVSTLTIQRTQQEDSAVYLCASSSFETQYFGPGTRLLVL.

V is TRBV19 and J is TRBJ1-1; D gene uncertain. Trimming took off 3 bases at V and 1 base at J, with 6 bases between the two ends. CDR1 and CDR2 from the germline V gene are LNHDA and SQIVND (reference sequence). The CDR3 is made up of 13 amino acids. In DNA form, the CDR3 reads TGTGCCAGTAGTATCACAGAGAACACTGAAGCTTTCTTT. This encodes CASSITENTEAFF.

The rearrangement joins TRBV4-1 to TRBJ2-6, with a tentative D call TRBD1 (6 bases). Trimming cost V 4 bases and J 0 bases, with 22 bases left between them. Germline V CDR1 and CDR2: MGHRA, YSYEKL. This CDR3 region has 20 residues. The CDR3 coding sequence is TGCGCCAGCAGCCCCGCGGACGGACAGCTAATCCACTCTGGGGCCAACGTCCTGACTTTC. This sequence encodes CASSPADGQLIHSGANVLTF.

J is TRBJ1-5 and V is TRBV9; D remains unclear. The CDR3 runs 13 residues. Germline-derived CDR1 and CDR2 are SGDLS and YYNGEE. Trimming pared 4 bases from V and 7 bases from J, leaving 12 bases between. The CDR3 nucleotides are TGTGCCAGCAGCCTAAGCGGGAGCCAGCCCCAGCATTTT. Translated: CASSLSGSQPQHF.

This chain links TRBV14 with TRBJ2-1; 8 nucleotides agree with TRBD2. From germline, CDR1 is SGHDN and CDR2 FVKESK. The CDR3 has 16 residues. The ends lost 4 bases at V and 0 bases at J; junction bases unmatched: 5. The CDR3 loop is CASSRQRGSSYNEQFF. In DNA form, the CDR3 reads TGTGCCAGCAGCCGACAGCGGGGGAGCTCCTACAATGAGCAGTTCTTC.

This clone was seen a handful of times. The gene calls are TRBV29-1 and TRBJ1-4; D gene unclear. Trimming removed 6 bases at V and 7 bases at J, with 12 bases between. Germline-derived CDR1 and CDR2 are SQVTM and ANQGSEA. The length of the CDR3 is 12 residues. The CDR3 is CSVRLMGEKLFF. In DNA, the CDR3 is TGCAGCGTGCGACTTATGGGTGAAAAACTGTTTTTT.

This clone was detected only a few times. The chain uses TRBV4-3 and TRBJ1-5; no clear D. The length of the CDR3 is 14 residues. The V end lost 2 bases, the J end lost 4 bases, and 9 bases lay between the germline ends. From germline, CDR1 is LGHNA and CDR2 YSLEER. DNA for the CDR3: TGCGCCAGCAGCCAAACCTACAGTAATCAGCCCCAGCATTTT. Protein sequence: CASSQTYSNQPQHF.

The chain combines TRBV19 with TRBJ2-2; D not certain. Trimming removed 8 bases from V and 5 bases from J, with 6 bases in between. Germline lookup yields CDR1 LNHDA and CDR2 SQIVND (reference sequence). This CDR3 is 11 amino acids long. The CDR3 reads CASHRTGELFF. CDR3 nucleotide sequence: TGTGCCAGTCACAGAACCGGGGAGCTGTTTTTT.

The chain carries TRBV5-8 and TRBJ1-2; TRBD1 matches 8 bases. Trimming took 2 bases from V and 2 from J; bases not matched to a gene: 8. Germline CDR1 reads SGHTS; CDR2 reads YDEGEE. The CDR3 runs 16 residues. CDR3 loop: CASSFSGTGVNYGYTF. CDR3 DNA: TGTGCCAGCAGCTTCTCCGGGACAGGAGTCAACTATGGCTACACCTTC.

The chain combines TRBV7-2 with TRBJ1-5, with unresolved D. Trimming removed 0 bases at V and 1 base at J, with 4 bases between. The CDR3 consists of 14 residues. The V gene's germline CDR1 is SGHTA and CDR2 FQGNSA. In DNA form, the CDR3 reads TGTGCCAGCAGCTTAGCGCAGAGCAATCAGCCCCAGCATTTT. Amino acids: CASSLAQSNQPQHF.

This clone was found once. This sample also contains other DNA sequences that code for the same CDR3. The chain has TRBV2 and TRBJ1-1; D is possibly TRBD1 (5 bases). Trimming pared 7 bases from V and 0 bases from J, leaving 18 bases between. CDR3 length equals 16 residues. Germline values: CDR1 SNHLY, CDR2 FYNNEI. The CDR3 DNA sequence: TGTGCCAGCACTCCCCCCGGTAAGGGGATGAACACTGAAGCTTTCTTT. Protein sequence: CASTPPGKGMNTEAFF.

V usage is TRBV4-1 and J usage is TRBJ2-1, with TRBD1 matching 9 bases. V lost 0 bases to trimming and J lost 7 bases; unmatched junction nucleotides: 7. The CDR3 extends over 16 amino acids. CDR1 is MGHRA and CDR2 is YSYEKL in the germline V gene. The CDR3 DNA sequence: TGCGCCAGCAGCCAAGATCCTGGACAGGGGTGGAATGAGCAGTTCTTC. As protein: CASSQDPGQGWNEQFF.

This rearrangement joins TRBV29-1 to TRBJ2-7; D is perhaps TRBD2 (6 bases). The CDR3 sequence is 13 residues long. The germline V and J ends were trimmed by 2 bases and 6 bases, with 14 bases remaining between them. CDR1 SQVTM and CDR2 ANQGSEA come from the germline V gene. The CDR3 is CSVEMVRGGEQYF. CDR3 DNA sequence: TGCAGCGTTGAAATGGTAAGGGGAGGCGAGCAGTACTTC.

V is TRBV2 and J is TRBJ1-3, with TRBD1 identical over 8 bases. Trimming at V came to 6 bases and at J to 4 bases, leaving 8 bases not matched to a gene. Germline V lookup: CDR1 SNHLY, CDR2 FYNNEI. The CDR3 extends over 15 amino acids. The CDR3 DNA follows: TGTGCCAGCAGGTCGGGACAGGTAGCGGGAAACACCATATATTTT. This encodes CASRSGQVAGNTIYF.

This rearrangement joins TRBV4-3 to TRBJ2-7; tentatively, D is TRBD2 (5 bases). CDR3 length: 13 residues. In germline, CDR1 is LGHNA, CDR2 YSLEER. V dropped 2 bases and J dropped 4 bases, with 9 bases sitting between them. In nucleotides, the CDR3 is TGCGCCAGCAGCCAATCGGGGAGATACGAGCAGTACTTC. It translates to CASSQSGRYEQYF.

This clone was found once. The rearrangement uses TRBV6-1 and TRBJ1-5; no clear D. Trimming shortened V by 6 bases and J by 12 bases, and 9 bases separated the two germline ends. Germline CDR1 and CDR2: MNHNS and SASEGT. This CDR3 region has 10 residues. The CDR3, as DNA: TGTGCCAGCAGCACGGGGTTCCAGCATTTT. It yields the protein CASSTGFQHF.

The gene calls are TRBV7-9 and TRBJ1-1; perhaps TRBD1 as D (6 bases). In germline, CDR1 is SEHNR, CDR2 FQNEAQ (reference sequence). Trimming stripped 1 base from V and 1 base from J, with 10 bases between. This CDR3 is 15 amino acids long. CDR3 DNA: TGTGCCAGCAGCTTAGAGGGGGGGTGGAACACTGAAGCTTTCTTT. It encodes CASSLEGGWNTEAFF.

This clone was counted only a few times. The CDR3, as DNA: TGTGCCAGCAGTGTACAGGGGAGGAACACTGAAGCTTTCTTT. Translated: CASSVQGRNTEAFF. The rearrangement links TRBV2 to TRBJ1-1, with TRBD1 matching 7 bases. CDR3 length: 14 residues. Germline V gene data show CDR1 as SNHLY and CDR2 as FYNNEI. V lost 4 bases and J lost 1; bases outside the gene matches: 3.